These 30 T cell receptor beta chains share one sample of origin, sequenced in a study of blood T cell repertoires in COVID-19. Sequenced by immunoSEQ multiplex PCR; TCRdb stores in-frame clones only, minus some. The profile shows about 150,000 clones, 85% to 90% of them singletons. Material for sequencing was peripheral blood. All receptors derive from a middle-aged woman with acute or convalescent COVID-19.

This clone was detected only once. The rearrangement links TRBV4-2 to TRBJ1-1, with 10 bases that match TRBD1. V was pared by 5 bases and J by 2 bases, with 5 bases of the junction left unmatched. From germline, CDR1 is LGHNA and CDR2 YNFKEQ. The CDR3 extends over 15 amino acids. This CDR3 reads CASSNGDRGNTEAFF. The CDR3 DNA reads TGTGCCAGCAGCAACGGGGACAGGGGTAACACTGAAGCTTTCTTT.

The rearrangement links TRBV5-6 to TRBJ2-5; D might be TRBD1 (5 bases). This CDR3 has 13 residues. V shed 2 bases and J shed 2 bases, with 7 bases lying between them. Germline CDR1 reads SGHDT; CDR2 reads YYEEEE. In DNA form, the CDR3 reads TGTGCCAGCAGCTTTGACAGACAAGAGACCCAGTACTTC. Its protein is CASSFDRQETQYF.

This clone was seen a handful of times. The chain is built from TRBV6-5 and TRBJ1-1; no clear D gene. Between the trimmed V and J ends, which lost 7 bases and 1 base, there was a span of 10 bases. The CDR3 sequence is 13 residues long. Germline CDR1 is MNHEY and CDR2 is SVGAGI. The CDR3 DNA sequence: TGTGCCAGCATACTTTCTCAGAACACTGAAGCTTTCTTT. It translates to CASILSQNTEAFF.

This clone was recorded once. The CDR3 DNA follows: TGTGCCAGCAGACTAGCGGGAGCGGGGACAGATACGCAGTATTTT. Its translation: CASRLAGAGTDTQYF. The J gene is TRBJ2-3, the V gene TRBV6-5; 11 bases align to TRBD2. The germline gives CDR1 MNHEY, CDR2 SVGAGI. J gave up 3 bases and V 6 bases, and 5 bases lay outside the gene matches. This CDR3 has 15 amino acids.

In its sample, this clone was seen once. The chain has TRBV14 and TRBJ1-2; 8 bases map to TRBD1. V shed 5 bases and J 7 bases; nucleotides not matched to a gene: 12. The V gene's germline CDR1 is SGHDN and CDR2 FVKESK. This CDR3 is built from 15 residues. The CDR3 DNA reads as TGTGCCAGCAGCGCTACGGGACAGGAGATGTTTGGCTACACCTTC. It codes for CASSATGQEMFGYTF. Drawing the rest from reference TRBV14 and TRBJ1-2, the complete variable domain is EAGVTQFPSHSVIEKGQTVTLRCDPISGHDNLYWYRRVMGKEIKFLLHFVKESKQDESGMPNNRFLAERTGGTYSTLKVQPAELEDSGVYFCASSATGQEMFGYTFGSGTRLTVV.

Remarks on this clone: Mismatch with germline at one junction end may stem from a read error. The CDR3 DNA sequence: TGTGCCAGCGCACCGGGAAGGCAGGGTGGCGAAGAGACCCAGTACTTC. Its protein is CASAPGRQGGEETQYF. This chain uses TRBV18 with TRBJ2-5; D may match TRBD1 or TRBD2 (5 bases each). CDR1 and CDR2 from the germline V gene are KGHSH and LQKENI. The CDR3 contains 16 residues.

This clone has just a few counts. V and J are TRBV7-9 and TRBJ2-3; 9 nucleotides agree with TRBD2. The junction had 8 bases not matched to a gene; V was cut back by 5 bases and J by 2 bases. The CDR3 contains 16 residues. Germline V CDR1 and CDR2: SEHNR, FQNEAQ (reference sequence). The CDR3 region is CASSLVTSGPTDTQYF. In DNA form, the CDR3 reads TGTGCCAGCAGCCTCGTGACTAGCGGCCCCACAGATACGCAGTATTTT.

The rearrangement joins TRBV5-1 to TRBJ1-3; 8 positions match TRBD1. V shed 0 bases and J 2 bases; nucleotides not matched to a gene: 1. This CDR3 is 15 amino acids long. CDR1 is SGHRS and CDR2 is YFSETQ in the germline V gene. CDR3 protein: CASSLATGAGNTIYF. Here the CDR3 DNA reads TGCGCCAGCAGCTTGGCGACAGGGGCTGGAAACACCATATATTTT.

The chain couples TRBV5-8 to TRBJ2-1; no firm D call. Germline CDR1 SGHTS, CDR2 YDEGEE. V was cut by 6 bases and J by 7 bases, with 17 bases left in between. This CDR3 comprises 14 residues. In nucleotides, the CDR3 is TGTGCCAGCATCCCCCGGGTCGTTCGAAATGAGCAGTTCTTC. Protein product: CASIPRVVRNEQFF.

DNA for the CDR3: TGTGCCAGCAGTTTGAACAGGGTGACTGAAGCTTTCTTT. Translating gives CASSLNRVTEAFF. The chain uses TRBV27 and TRBJ1-1; D is perhaps TRBD1 (6 bases). Per the germline V gene, CDR1 is MNHEY and CDR2 is SMNVEV (reference sequence). V gave up 3 bases and J gave up 5 bases, with 10 bases separating them. The CDR3 contains 13 residues.

This clone was observed a single time. This chain uses TRBV2 with TRBJ1-1; D may be TRBD1 (5 bases). The CDR3 contains 19 residues. The germline V gene has CDR1 SNHLY and CDR2 FYNNEI. The V end was cut by 0 bases, the J end by 1 base, with 21 bases between. CDR3 in DNA: TGTGCCAGCAGTGAAGCGAACCCCATACGTAGCAGGGAGAACACTGAAGCTTTCTTT. Its protein product is CASSEANPIRSRENTEAFF.

This rearrangement joins TRBV6-6 to TRBJ2-2; 7 bases align to TRBD1. The germline gives CDR1 MNHNY, CDR2 SVGAGI (reference sequence). V shed 7 bases and J 1 base; nucleotides not matched to a gene: 9. The CDR3 runs 16 residues. The CDR3 bases are TGTGCCAGCATCATTCCCGACAGGGTGAACACCGGGGAGCTGTTTTTT. Translated, it gives CASIIPDRVNTGELFF.

The chain is built from TRBV7-9 and TRBJ2-5, with no clear D. Between the trimmed V and J ends, which lost 1 base and 5 bases, there was a span of 14 bases. Germline V CDR1 and CDR2: SEHNR, FQNEAQ (reference sequence). The CDR3 runs 15 residues. In DNA form, the CDR3 reads TGTGCCAGCAGCTTAGTGTCCTATAGAGTTGAGACCCAGTACTTC. Its protein is CASSLVSYRVETQYF.

The gene calls are TRBV10-3 and TRBJ2-3; tentatively, D is TRBD1 (5 bases). Germline V gives CDR1 ENHRY, CDR2 SYGVKD. CDR3 size: 13 residues. V lost 4 bases and J 5 bases, leaving 10 bases between the germline ends. The CDR3 coding sequence is TGTGCCATCAGTGGAGAAGGGGTAGATACGCAGTATTTT. It specifies CAISGEGVDTQYF.

This clone has more than one count but fewer than ten. The chain is built from TRBV7-9 and TRBJ1-3; D might be TRBD1 (6 bases). The CDR3 is made up of 14 amino acids. The germline gives CDR1 SEHNR, CDR2 FQNEAQ (reference sequence). Trimming cost V 2 bases and J 7 bases, with 12 bases left between them. The CDR3 DNA follows: TGTGCCAGCAGCTTACAGGGGCTCACCAACACCATATATTTT. It specifies CASSLQGLTNTIYF.

The gene calls are TRBV12-3 or TRBV12-4 and TRBJ2-3; D gene ambiguous. Trimming removed 2 bases from V and 4 bases from J, with 7 bases in between. The CDR3 spans 13 residues. The CDR3 DNA is TGTGCCAGCAGTTTACTAGTGGCAGATACGCAGTATTTT. It specifies CASSLLVADTQYF.

CDR3 in amino acids: CSVEEGVYPEAFF. For the CDR3, the DNA is TGCAGCGTTGAAGAAGGGGTATACCCTGAAGCTTTCTTT. This chain joins TRBV29-1 and TRBJ1-1; possibly TRBD1 for D (5 bases). In germline, CDR1 is SQVTM, CDR2 ANQGSEA. Trimming cost V 0 bases and J 6 bases, with 11 bases left between them. The CDR3 is made up of 13 amino acids.

This clone was found a few times. The chain couples TRBV29-1 to TRBJ2-5; possible D gene TRBD1, 6 bases. Trimming left V 7 bases short and J 5 bases short, with 14 bases between. CDR3 length: 12 residues. The germline V gene encodes CDR1 SQVTM and CDR2 ANQGSEA. The CDR3 DNA follows: TGCAGCGCACGAGGGGGAGCCGAGACCCAGTACTTC. As protein: CSARGGAETQYF.

The chain links TRBV6-5 to TRBJ1-5; 8 bases are shared with TRBD1. Germline CDR1 MNHEY, CDR2 SVGAGI. There are 14 residues in the CDR3. V lost 6 bases, J lost 4 bases, and 5 bases stayed unmatched. The CDR3: CASRRDRGNQPQHF. The DNA for the CDR3 is TGTGCCAGCAGGAGAGACAGGGGTAATCAGCCCCAGCATTTT.

This clone was seen only a few times. The rearrangement uses TRBV29-1 and TRBJ2-1, with 9 nucleotides matching TRBD2. The V segment lost 7 bases and the J segment 3 bases; nucleotides outside the gene matches: 10. CDR3 length: 15 amino acids. Germline V gene sequence: CDR1 SQVTM, CDR2 ANQGSEA. In DNA form, the CDR3 reads TGCAGCGCAGCGTATTTAGCGGGGGACTACAATGAGCAGTTCTTC. Encoded protein: CSAAYLAGDYNEQFF.

V and J are TRBV19 and TRBJ2-1; D unresolved. Germline CDR1 reads LNHDA; CDR2 reads SQIVND (reference sequence). The CDR3 length is 14 residues. V was cut by 3 bases and J by 2 bases, with 8 bases left in between. The CDR3 region is CASSISFPYNEQFF. The DNA of the CDR3 is TGTGCCAGTAGTATTAGCTTCCCCTACAATGAGCAGTTCTTC. Full variable domain (remainder filled in from reference TRBV19 and TRBJ2-1): DGGITQSPKYLFRKEGQNVTLSCEQNLNHDAMYWYRQDPGQGLRLIYYSQIVNDFQKGDIAEGYSVSREKKESFPLTVTSAQKNPTAFYLCASSISFPYNEQFFGPGTRLTVL.

CDR3 nucleotide sequence: TGTGCCAGCAGTCTAGCGGGTATCTACAATGAGCAGTTCTTC. Translating it yields CASSLAGIYNEQFF. The rearrangement uses TRBV28 and TRBJ2-1, with 8 bases fitting TRBD2. This CDR3 region has 14 residues. CDR1 is MDHEN and CDR2 is SYDVKM in the germline V gene. The trim removed 5 bases at V and 3 bases at J, leaving 3 bases unmatched.

The V gene is TRBV11-3, the J gene TRBJ1-1; 11 nucleotides agree with TRBD1. The CDR3 length is 16 residues. Germline loops: CDR1 SGHNT, CDR2 YENEEA. V dropped 6 bases and J dropped 5; count of bases not matched to a gene: 11. In DNA, the CDR3 is TGTGCCAGCAGTTCCCGGGACAGGGGGATGGGAACTGAAGCTTTCTTT. It codes for CASSSRDRGMGTEAFF.

J is TRBJ2-3 and V is TRBV3-1 (or the pseudogene TRBV3-2); weak D call: TRBD2 (6 bases). Germline loops: CDR1 LGHDT, CDR2 YNNKEL (reference sequence). This CDR3 spans 16 amino acids. V dropped 1 base and J dropped 2 bases, with 13 bases sitting between them. This chain's CDR3 is CASSQVVGLNTDTQYF. Written as DNA, the CDR3 is TGTGCCAGCAGCCAAGTAGTGGGACTTAACACAGATACGCAGTATTTT.

The chain couples TRBV9 to TRBJ2-7; 7 bases agree with TRBD2. J gave up 6 bases and V 0 bases, and 6 bases lay outside the gene matches. Per germline, CDR1 SGDLS and CDR2 YYNGEE. The CDR3 spans 14 residues. DNA of the CDR3: TGTGCCAGCAGCGTAGAAGGGGAGGGCGTCGAGCAGTACTTC. It translates to CASSVEGEGVEQYF.

The V gene is TRBV3-1 (or the pseudogene TRBV3-2), the J gene TRBJ2-1; tentative D call: TRBD2 (5 bases). CDR3 length: 13 amino acids. Per the germline V gene, CDR1 is LGHDT and CDR2 is YNNKEL (reference sequence). The V end was cut by 4 bases, the J end by 7 bases, with 11 bases between. CDR3 loop: CASSRGSRNEQFF. In DNA, the CDR3 is TGTGCCAGCAGCCGAGGGTCCAGGAATGAGCAGTTCTTC.

The chain is built from TRBV4-1 and TRBJ2-1; 9 bases are a match to TRBD2. Trimming removed 1 base from V and 4 bases from J; junction bases left unmatched: 5. The CDR3 runs to 16 residues. Looked up from germline, CDR1 is MGHRA and CDR2 is YSYEKL. This chain's CDR3 is CASSQGASGEYNEQFF. In nucleotides, the CDR3 is TGCGCCAGCAGCCAAGGGGCTAGCGGGGAATACAATGAGCAGTTCTTC.

V usage is TRBV9 and J usage is TRBJ2-5; no clear D. The CDR3 sequence is 15 residues long. V was clipped by 0 bases and J by 4 bases, with 13 bases between them. Per germline, CDR1 SGDLS and CDR2 YYNGEE. CDR3 in amino acids: CASSVAHRARETQYF. The CDR3 DNA reads as TGTGCCAGCAGCGTAGCCCACAGAGCACGAGAGACCCAGTACTTC.

This clone was recorded only once. The rearrangement links TRBV12-5 to TRBJ2-1; 8 bases match TRBD1. The CDR3 runs 13 residues. Per germline, CDR1 LGHNT and CDR2 FRNRAP. J gave up 7 bases and V 6 bases, and 5 bases lay outside the gene matches. The CDR3 protein is CASGPQGANEQFF. The CDR3, as DNA: TGTGCTAGTGGCCCCCAGGGGGCGAATGAGCAGTTCTTC. The entire variable domain, with the rest obtained from reference TRBV12-5 and TRBJ2-1, is as follows: DARVTQTPRHKVTEMGQEVTMRCQPILGHNTVFWYRQTMMQGLELLAYFRNRAPLDDSGMPKDRFSAEMPDATLATLKIQPSEPRDSAVYFCASGPQGANEQFFGPGTRLTVL.

The rearrangement links TRBV28 to TRBJ2-1, with TRBD1 as a possible D gene (6 bases). The CDR3 is 14 residues long. V gave up 6 bases and J gave up 2 bases, with 11 bases separating them. CDR1 and CDR2 (germline): MDHEN, SYDVKM. The CDR3 here is CASRGTLTYNEQFF. CDR3 DNA: TGTGCCAGCAGGGGGACACTAACCTACAATGAGCAGTTCTTC.